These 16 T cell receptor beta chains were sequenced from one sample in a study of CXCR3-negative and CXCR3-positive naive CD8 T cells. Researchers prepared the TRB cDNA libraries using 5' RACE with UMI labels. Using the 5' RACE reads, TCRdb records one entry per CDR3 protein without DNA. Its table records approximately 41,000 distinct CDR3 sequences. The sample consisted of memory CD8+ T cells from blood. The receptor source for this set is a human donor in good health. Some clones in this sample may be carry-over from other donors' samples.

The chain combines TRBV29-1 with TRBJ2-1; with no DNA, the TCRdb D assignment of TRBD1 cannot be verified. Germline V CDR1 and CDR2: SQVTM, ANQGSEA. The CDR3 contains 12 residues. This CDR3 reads CSPLGSPNELFF.

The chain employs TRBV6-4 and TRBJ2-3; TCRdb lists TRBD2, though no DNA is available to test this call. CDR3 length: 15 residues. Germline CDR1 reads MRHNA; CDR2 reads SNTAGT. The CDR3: CASSASAGGLDTQYF.

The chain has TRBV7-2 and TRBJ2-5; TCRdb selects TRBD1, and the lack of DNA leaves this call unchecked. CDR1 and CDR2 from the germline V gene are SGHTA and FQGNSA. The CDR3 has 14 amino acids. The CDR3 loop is CASSLTGSVETQYF.

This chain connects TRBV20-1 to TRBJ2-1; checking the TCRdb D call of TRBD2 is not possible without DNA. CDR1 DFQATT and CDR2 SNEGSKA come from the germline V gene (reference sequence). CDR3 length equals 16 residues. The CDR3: CSARWEGTSGGREQFF.

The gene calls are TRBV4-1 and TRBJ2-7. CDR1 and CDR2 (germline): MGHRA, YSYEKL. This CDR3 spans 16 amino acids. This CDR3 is CASSQDNGGRAYEQYF.

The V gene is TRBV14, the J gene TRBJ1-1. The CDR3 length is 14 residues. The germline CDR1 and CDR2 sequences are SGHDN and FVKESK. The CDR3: CASSQMRTNTEAFF.

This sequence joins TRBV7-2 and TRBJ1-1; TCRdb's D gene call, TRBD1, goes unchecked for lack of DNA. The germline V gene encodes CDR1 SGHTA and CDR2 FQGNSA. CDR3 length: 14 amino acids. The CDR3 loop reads CASSLREMNTEAFF.

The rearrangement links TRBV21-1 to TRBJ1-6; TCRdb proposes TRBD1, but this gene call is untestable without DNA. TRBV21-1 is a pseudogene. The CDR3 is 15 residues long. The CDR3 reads CASGKDTDPPPPLHF.

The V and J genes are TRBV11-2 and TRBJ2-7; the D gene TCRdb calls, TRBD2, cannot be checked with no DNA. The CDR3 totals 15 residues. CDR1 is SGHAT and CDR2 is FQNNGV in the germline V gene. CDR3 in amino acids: CASSFTSGGAYEQYF.

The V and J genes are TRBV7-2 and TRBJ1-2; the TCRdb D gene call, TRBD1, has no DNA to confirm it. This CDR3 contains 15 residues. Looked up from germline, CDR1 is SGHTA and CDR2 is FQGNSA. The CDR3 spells CASSLEGGGRYGYTF.

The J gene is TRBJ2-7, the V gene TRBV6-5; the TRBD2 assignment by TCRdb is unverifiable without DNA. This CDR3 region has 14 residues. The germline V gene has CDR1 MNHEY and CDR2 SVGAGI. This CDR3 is CASSYSAELQEQYF.

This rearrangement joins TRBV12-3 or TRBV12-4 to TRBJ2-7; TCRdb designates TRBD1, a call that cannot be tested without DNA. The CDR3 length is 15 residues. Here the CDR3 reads CASSVTMGQLYEQYF.

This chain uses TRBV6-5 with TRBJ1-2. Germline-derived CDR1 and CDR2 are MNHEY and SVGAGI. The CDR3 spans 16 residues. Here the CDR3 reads CASSYGPRATNYGYTF.

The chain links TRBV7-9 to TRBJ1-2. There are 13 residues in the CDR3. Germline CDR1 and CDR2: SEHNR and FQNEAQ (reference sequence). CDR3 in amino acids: CASSFGFNYGYTF.

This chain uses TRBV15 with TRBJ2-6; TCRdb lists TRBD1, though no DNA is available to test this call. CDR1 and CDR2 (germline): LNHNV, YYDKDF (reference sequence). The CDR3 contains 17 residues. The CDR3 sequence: CATRAGTGYSGANVLTF.

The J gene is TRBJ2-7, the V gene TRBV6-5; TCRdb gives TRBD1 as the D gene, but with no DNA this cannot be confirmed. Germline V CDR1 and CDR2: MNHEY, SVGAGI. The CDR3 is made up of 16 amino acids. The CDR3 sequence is CASSYPGGTGIYEQYF.